The rows below give T cell receptor beta chains drawn from one sample of a study of breast tumors, draining lymph nodes, adjacent tissues. TCRdb ran MiXCR on the multiplex PCR reads and lists one entry per CDR3 protein. The data show tens of thousands of distinct CDR3 sequences, approximately 22% seen once. The material sequenced was breast tumor tissue. Receptors were obtained from a female donor with breast cancer. Some clones in this sample may be carry-over from other donors' samples. Each CDR3 is given with its conserved first and last residue. A D gene is named only where the DNA matches it firmly. Clone size is shown for a subset of rows, as once, few, many or a class of expanded clone.

d_gene	v_gene	j_gene	abundance	CDR3aa	CDR3nt
.	TRBV19	TRBJ2-1	many	CASRVGPSYNEQFF	TGTGCCAGTAGGGTGGGGCCCTCCTACAATGAGCAGTTCTTC
.	TRBV28	TRBJ2-3	.	CASSFVLGTDTQYF	TGTGCCAGCAGTTTCGTGCTAGGCACAGATACGCAGTATTTT
TRBD2	TRBV19	TRBJ2-2	many	CASKTVAGGPTGELFF	TGTGCCAGTAAGACGGTAGCGGGGGGGCCGACCGGGGAGCTGTTTTTT
.	TRBV2	TRBJ2-5	many	CASSPLARETQYF	TGTGCCAGCAGTCCGCTAGCACGTGAGACCCAGTACTTC
TRBD2	TRBV20-1	TRBJ2-3	many	CSATHWLRGGLVGADTQYF	TGCAGTGCTACTCACTGGTTGCGGGGGGGCCTGGTGGGGGCAGATACGCAGTATTTT
.	TRBV6-6	TRBJ2-1	many	CASSYLAWAGNNEQFF	TGTGCCAGCAGTTACTTGGCCTGGGCAGGGAACAATGAGCAGTTCTTC
TRBD1	TRBV6-5	TRBJ2-7	many	CASSFGQGGYEQYF	TGTGCCAGCAGTTTTGGACAGGGGGGTTACGAGCAGTACTTC
.	TRBV15	TRBJ2-7	many	CATSRDRGDSYEQYF	TGTGCCACCAGCAGAGACAGGGGCGATTCCTACGAGCAGTACTTC
TRBD2	TRBV6-4	TRBJ2-7	many	CASMGRGLDHEQYF	TGTGCCAGCATGGGACGTGGACTAGACCACGAGCAGTACTTC
TRBD2	TRBV12-3/TRBV12-4	TRBJ2-7	many	CASSFTTSGYEQYF	TGTGCCAGCAGTTTTACCACTAGCGGATACGAGCAGTACTTC
TRBD1	TRBV18	TRBJ2-6	few	CASSPSQGAPTSGANVLTF	TGTGCCAGCTCACCCTCACAGGGGGCTCCCACCTCTGGGGCCAACGTCCTGACTTTC
.	TRBV19	TRBJ2-6	many	CASSIERGGLTGANVLTF	TGTGCCAGTAGTATAGAACGGGGCGGATTGACTGGGGCCAACGTCCTGACTTTC
.	TRBV7-9	TRBJ1-6	many	CASSLVGYNSPLHF	TGTGCCAGCAGCTTAGTTGGTTATAATTCACCCCTCCACTTT
.	TRBV6-6	TRBJ1-5	.	CASSRTVSNQPQHF	TGTGCCAGCAGCCGGACAGTGAGCAATCAGCCCCAGCATTTT
TRBD2	TRBV6-1	TRBJ2-7	many	CASRVAGDEQYF	TGTGCCAGCAGGGTAGCGGGGGACGAGCAGTACTTC
TRBD1	TRBV28	TRBJ2-7	many	CASETGTDGYEQYF	TGTGCCAGCGAAACGGGGACAGATGGTTACGAGCAGTACTTC
TRBD1	TRBV5-1	TRBJ2-7	many	CASSLAGGQGAFYEQYF	TGCGCCAGCAGCTTGGCCGGAGGACAGGGAGCCTTCTACGAGCAGTACTTC
.	TRBV4-1	TRBJ2-3	many	CASSQDRRSGSTDTQYF	TGCGCCAGCAGCCAAGATCGGCGGTCGGGAAGCACAGATACGCAGTATTTT
TRBD1	TRBV10-3	TRBJ1-2	.	CAISGTGYRYGYTF	TGTGCCATCAGTGGGACAGGGTATCGCTATGGCTACACGTTC
.	TRBV6-1	TRBJ1-6	many	CASSYRVYNSPLHF	TGTGCCAGCAGTTACAGGGTGTATAATTCACCCCTCCACTTT
.	TRBV5-6	TRBJ2-3	many	CASSWVTMGSTDTQYF	TGTGCCAGCAGCTGGGTGACTATGGGCAGCACAGATACGCAGTATTTT
.	TRBV10-3	TRBJ2-5	many	CAISESGQGETQYF	TGTGCCATCAGTGAGTCGGGGCAGGGAGAGACCCAGTACTTC